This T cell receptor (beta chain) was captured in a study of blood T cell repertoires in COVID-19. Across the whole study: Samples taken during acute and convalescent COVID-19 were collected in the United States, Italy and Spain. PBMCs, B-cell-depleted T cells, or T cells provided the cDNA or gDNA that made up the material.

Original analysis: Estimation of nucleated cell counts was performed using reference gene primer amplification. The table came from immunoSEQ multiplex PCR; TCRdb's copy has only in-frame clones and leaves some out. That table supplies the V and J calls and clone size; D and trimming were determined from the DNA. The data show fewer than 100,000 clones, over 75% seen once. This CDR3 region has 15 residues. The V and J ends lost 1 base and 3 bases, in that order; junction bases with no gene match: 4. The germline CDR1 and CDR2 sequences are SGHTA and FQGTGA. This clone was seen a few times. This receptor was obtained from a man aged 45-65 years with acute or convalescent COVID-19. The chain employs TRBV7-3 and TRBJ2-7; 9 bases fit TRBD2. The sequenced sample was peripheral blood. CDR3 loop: CASSLNSGSRYEQYF. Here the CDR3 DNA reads TGTGCCAGCAGCTTAAATAGCGGGAGTCGCTACGAGCAGTACTTC.